The 4 T cell receptor beta chains below were found in one sample sequenced in a study of metastatic and nonmetastatic thyroid tumors. Via MiXCR, TCRdb re-called the PCR reads. The profile covers 5,500 to 8,000 clones, with 31% appearing a single time and 20% to 25% taken by the ten largest. Ahead of thyroid surgery, no patient had received treatment of any kind. Material: tumor tissue. These receptors were taken from a female donor with papillary thyroid cancer or a benign thyroid nodule (not recorded which). Some clones in this sample may be carry-over from other donors' samples.

V gene TRBV7-9 combines with J gene TRBJ1-1; no clear D gene. CDR3 length equals 14 residues. V lost 6 bases and J lost 1, with 12 bases in between. CDR1 is SEHNR, CDR2 FQNEAQ, per germline (reference sequence). CDR3 loop: CASRSDGANTEAFF. In DNA form, the CDR3 reads TGTGCCAGCAGGTCCGATGGAGCGAACACTGAAGCTTTCTTT.

The chain joins TRBV11-2 to TRBJ2-7; 7 positions agree with TRBD2. Trimming cost V 7 bases and J 6 bases; bases outside gene matches: 12. The CDR3 contains 14 residues. The germline CDR1 and CDR2 sequences are SGHAT and FQNNGV. CDR3 loop: CASTKSGVLGEQYF. In DNA form, the CDR3 reads TGTGCCAGCACCAAAAGCGGGGTACTCGGCGAGCAGTACTTC.

V and J are TRBV7-3 and TRBJ2-2; D tentatively fits TRBD1 or TRBD2 (5 bases each). Trimming cost V 6 bases and J 5 bases, with 10 bases left between them. The CDR3 consists of 13 residues. Germline values: CDR1 SGHTA, CDR2 FQGTGA. The CDR3 spells CASRLGETGELFF. The DNA of the CDR3 is TGTGCCAGCAGATTAGGGGAGACCGGGGAGCTGTTTTTT.

The chain is built from TRBV30 and TRBJ1-2, with D possibly TRBD1 on 5 matching bases. Trimming shortened V by 6 bases and J by 4 bases, and 18 bases separated the two germline ends. The length of the CDR3 is 14 residues. The V gene's germline CDR1 is GTSNPN and CDR2 SVGIG (reference sequence). The CDR3 loop is CACAQGRGVYGYTF. DNA for the CDR3: TGTGCCTGTGCCCAGGGTCGGGGGGTCTATGGCTACACCTTC.